A selection of T cell receptor beta chains follows, all from one sample in a study of OX40 agonist ivuxolimab in advanced cancers. Produced via immunoSEQ multiplex PCR; TCRdb's table is partial and in-frame only. The data contain more than 85,000 clones, roughly nine tenths of them singletons. The input for sequencing was CD4+ or CD8+ T cells sorted from blood, taken in a trial of the OX40 agonist ivuxolimab. The receptors come from an adult with an advanced solid tumor such as melanoma, head and neck, liver or kidney cancer. CDR3s include the opening cysteine and the closing phenylalanine or tryptophan. A D gene is named only where the DNA matches it firmly. For some rows the clone size is stated as once, few or many, or as a class when expanded; others skip it.

d_gene	abundance	len	v_gene	j_gene	CDR3nt	CDR3aa
TRBD1	NA	13	TRBV14	TRBJ1-2	TGTGCCAGCAGCTGGGACAGTAACTATGGCTACACCTTC	CASSWDSNYGYTF
NA	few	15	TRBV9	TRBJ1-1	TGTGCCAGCAGCGTTGCCGGGACACTCAACACTGAAGCTTTCTTT	CASSVAGTLNTEAFF
NA	NA	15	TRBV18	TRBJ2-2	TGTGCCAGCTCACCTCCAGGGGGGGACACCGGGGAGCTGTTTTTT	CASSPPGGDTGELFF
NA	NA	13	TRBV29-1	TRBJ1-1	TGCAGCGTTGAAAGGAACAGGAACACTGAAGCTTTCTTT	CSVERNRNTEAFF
NA	NA	18	TRBV11-2	TRBJ1-2	TGTGCCAGCAGCTCCACCCTTTATAGGAGCAACCTTAACTATGGCTACACCTTC	CASSSTLYRSNLNYGYTF
TRBD2	NA	17	TRBV7-2	TRBJ2-3	TGTGCCAGCAGCTTAGCCGGTCTAGCGGGAGGGGCAGATACGCAGTATTTT	CASSLAGLAGGADTQYF
TRBD1	NA	12	TRBV5-4	TRBJ1-2	TGCGCCAGCAGCCTCCGGACAGGTGGCTACACCTTC	CASSLRTGGYTF
NA	NA	14	TRBV6-1	TRBJ2-4	TGTGCCAGCAAAGACACCTTCCAAAGGGACATTCAGTACTTC	CASKDTFQRDIQYF
NA	NA	15	TRBV7-3	TRBJ2-5	TGTGCCAGCAGCTTAAACGGGGGCAGTTGGGAGACCCAGTACTTC	CASSLNGGSWETQYF
NA	NA	11	TRBV5-4	TRBJ2-7	TGTGCCAGCCCCGGCGGAGGCGAGCAGTACTTC	CASPGGGEQYF
TRBD1	NA	15	TRBV5-1	TRBJ1-4	TGCGCCAGCATGACAGGGGGTGGAACTAATGAAAAACTGTTTTTT	CASMTGGGTNEKLFF
NA	once	14	TRBV9	TRBJ2-1	TGTGCCAGCAGCGTAGATGGACGTAGGGATGAGCAGTTCTTC	CASSVDGRRDEQFF
TRBD2	NA	14	TRBV7-3	TRBJ2-3	TGTGCCAGCAAGGCTAGCGGGAGTGCGGATACGCAGTATTTT	CASKASGSADTQYF
TRBD1	NA	15	TRBV23-1	TRBJ1-5	TGCGCCAGCAGCCGAGCTCAGGGGGCTGATCAGCCCCAGCATTTT	CASSRAQGADQPQHF
NA	NA	14	TRBV28	TRBJ1-3	TGTGCCAGCAGAGGACTGCCCTCTGGAAACACCATATATTTT	CASRGLPSGNTIYF